Following are 10 T cell receptor beta chains from one sample sequenced in a study of blood T cell repertoires in COVID-19. This table comes from immunoSEQ multiplex PCR, and its TCRdb copy is limited to in-frame clones, with some not included. This table holds 120,000 to 150,000 clones, more than 70% found once. The sample taken for sequencing was PBMCs or T cells enriched from blood (not recorded which). These receptor sequences come from a man in his forties with acute COVID-19.

This clone was seen a handful of times. DNA for the CDR3: TGTGCCAGTAGTACGACAGGGTCAAGTTCACCCCTCCACTTT. Translation: CASSTTGSSSPLHF. The chain is built from TRBV19 and TRBJ1-6; TRBD1 matches 7 bases. The CDR3 runs 14 residues. J was trimmed by 9 bases and V by 4 bases; bases with no gene match: 6. Germline V CDR1 and CDR2: LNHDA, SQIVND (reference sequence).

The chain is built from TRBV11-3 and TRBJ2-4, with D possibly matching TRBD1 (5 bases). The length of the CDR3 is 14 residues. Germline loops: CDR1 SGHNT, CDR2 YENEEA. Trimming left V 5 bases short and J 2 bases short, with 10 bases between. Written as DNA, the CDR3 is TGTGCCAGCAGCAAACGGACACCCAAAAACATTCAGTACTTC. Residues: CASSKRTPKNIQYF.

Only one count was recorded for this clone. J is TRBJ1-2 and V is TRBV5-6, with 7 bases matching TRBD1. This CDR3 comprises 14 residues. The V and J ends lost 0 bases and 3 bases, in that order; junction bases with no gene match: 2. Germline values: CDR1 SGHDT, CDR2 YYEEEE. The CDR3: CASSLGQGYYGYTF. CDR3 DNA sequence: TGTGCCAGCAGCTTGGGACAGGGATACTATGGCTACACCTTC.

V and J are TRBV3-1 (or the pseudogene TRBV3-2) and TRBJ1-1; D call uncertain. Trimming took 4 bases from V and 0 from J, leaving 6 bases between them. The germline CDR1 and CDR2 sequences are LGHDT and YNNKEL (reference sequence). This CDR3 region has 13 residues. The CDR3, as DNA: TGTGCCAGCAGCCTAGGAGTGAACACTGAAGCTTTCTTT. Residues: CASSLGVNTEAFF.

This clone has only one observation. The chain uses TRBV19 and TRBJ2-1, with 7 bases fitting TRBD2. The CDR3 loop spans 16 amino acids. Trimming at V came to 10 bases and at J to 0 bases, leaving 12 bases not matched to a gene. Germline CDR1 reads LNHDA; CDR2 reads SQIVND (reference sequence). Here the CDR3 reads CATQFSGGSSYNEQFF. The CDR3 coding sequence is TGTGCCACTCAATTTAGCGGCGGGAGCTCCTACAATGAGCAGTTCTTC.

The chain couples TRBV7-2 to TRBJ2-3; 9 bases are shared with TRBD1. CDR1 and CDR2 from the germline V gene are SGHTA and FQGNSA. V dropped 6 bases and J dropped 6; count of bases not matched to a gene: 10. The CDR3 is made up of 15 amino acids. The CDR3 coding sequence is TGTGCCAGCAGGAGAGGGGACAGGGCCAGGGATACGCAGTATTTT. As protein: CASRRGDRARDTQYF.

The V and J genes are TRBV19 and TRBJ1-2; 10 bases are shared with TRBD1. The CDR3 runs 16 residues. Germline V gene data show CDR1 as LNHDA and CDR2 as SQIVND (reference sequence). V lost 3 bases to trimming and J lost 3 bases; unmatched junction nucleotides: 7. The CDR3: CASSIRGTGAYYGYTF. The CDR3 DNA reads as TGTGCCAGTAGTATTAGAGGGACAGGGGCGTACTATGGCTACACCTTC. The whole variable domain, filled in from reference TRBV19 and TRBJ1-2, reads DGGITQSPKYLFRKEGQNVTLSCEQNLNHDAMYWYRQDPGQGLRLIYYSQIVNDFQKGDIAEGYSVSREKKESFPLTVTSAQKNPTAFYLCASSIRGTGAYYGYTFGSGTRLTVV.

V usage is TRBV27 and J usage is TRBJ1-5, with 7 nucleotides matching TRBD1. The CDR3 is 14 residues long. In germline, CDR1 is MNHEY, CDR2 SMNVEV (reference sequence). V shed 5 bases, J shed 5 bases, and the junction held 6 bases outside the gene matches. The CDR3 sequence is CASSLGTDDQPQHF. The CDR3 DNA sequence: TGTGCCAGCAGTCTCGGGACAGACGATCAGCCCCAGCATTTT.

This clone appeared a single time. V gene TRBV6-5 combines with J gene TRBJ1-2; 10 nucleotides align to TRBD1. Germline CDR1 and CDR2: MNHEY and SVGAGI. With 8 bases clipped from V and 6 bases from J, the junction kept 6 bases outside the gene matches. The CDR3 consists of 13 residues. CDR3 in amino acids: CASCRDRGHGYTF. The CDR3 DNA sequence: TGTGCCAGCTGCCGGGACAGGGGTCATGGCTACACCTTC.

The chain combines TRBV7-2 with TRBJ2-2, with 7 bases aligning to TRBD1. This CDR3 has 15 residues. The trim removed 2 bases at V and 6 bases at J, leaving 6 bases unmatched. CDR1 and CDR2 (germline): SGHTA, FQGNSA. The chain's CDR3 is CASSLPAGGPGELFF. As DNA, the CDR3 is TGTGCCAGCAGCTTACCGGCAGGGGGACCCGGGGAGCTGTTTTTT. The whole variable domain, filled in from reference TRBV7-2 and TRBJ2-2, reads GAGVSQSPSNKVTEKGKDVELRCDPISGHTALYWYRQSLGQGLEFLIYFQGNSAPDKSGLPSDRFSAERTGGSVSTLTIQRTQQEDSAVYLCASSLPAGGPGELFFGEGSRLTVL.